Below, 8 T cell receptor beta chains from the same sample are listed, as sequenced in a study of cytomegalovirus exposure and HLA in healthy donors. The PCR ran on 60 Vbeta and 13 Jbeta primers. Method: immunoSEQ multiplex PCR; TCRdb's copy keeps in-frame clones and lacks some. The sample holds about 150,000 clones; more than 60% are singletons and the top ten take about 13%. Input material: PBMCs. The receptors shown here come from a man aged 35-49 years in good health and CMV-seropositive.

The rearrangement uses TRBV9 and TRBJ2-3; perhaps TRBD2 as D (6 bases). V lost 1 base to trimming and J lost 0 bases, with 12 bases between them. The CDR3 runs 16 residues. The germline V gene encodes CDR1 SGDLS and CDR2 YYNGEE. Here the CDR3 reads CASSVKGGTSTDTQYF. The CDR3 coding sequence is TGTGCCAGCAGCGTAAAAGGAGGGACTAGCACAGATACGCAGTATTTT.

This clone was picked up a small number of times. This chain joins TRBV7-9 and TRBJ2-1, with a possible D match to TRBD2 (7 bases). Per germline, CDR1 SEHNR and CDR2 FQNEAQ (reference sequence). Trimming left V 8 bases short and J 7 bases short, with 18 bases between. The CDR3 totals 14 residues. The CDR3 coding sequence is TGTGCCAGCTCGGGAGCGGAGGGGGGGAATGAGCAGTTCTTC. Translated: CASSGAEGGNEQFF.

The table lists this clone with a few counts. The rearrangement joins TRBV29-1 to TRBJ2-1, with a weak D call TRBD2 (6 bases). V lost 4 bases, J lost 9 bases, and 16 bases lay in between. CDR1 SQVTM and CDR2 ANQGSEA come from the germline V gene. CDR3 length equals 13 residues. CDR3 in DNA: TGCAGCGTTGCGGCGGGACTTGAAGTTGAGCAGTTCTTC. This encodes CSVAAGLEVEQFF.

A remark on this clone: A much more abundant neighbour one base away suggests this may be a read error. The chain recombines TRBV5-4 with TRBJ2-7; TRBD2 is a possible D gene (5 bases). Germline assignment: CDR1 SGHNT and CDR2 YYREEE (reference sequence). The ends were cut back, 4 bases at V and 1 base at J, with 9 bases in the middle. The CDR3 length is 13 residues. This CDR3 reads CASSHTSSYEQYF. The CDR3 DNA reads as TGTGCCAGCAGCCACACTAGTTCCTACGAGCAGTACTTC.

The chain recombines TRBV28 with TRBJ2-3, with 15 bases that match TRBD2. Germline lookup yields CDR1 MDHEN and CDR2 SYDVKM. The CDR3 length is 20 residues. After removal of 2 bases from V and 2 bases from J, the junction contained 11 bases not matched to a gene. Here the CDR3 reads CASSLLGAGTSGRFTDTQYF. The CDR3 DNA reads TGTGCCAGCAGTTTACTAGGAGCCGGGACTAGCGGGAGGTTCACAGATACGCAGTATTTT.

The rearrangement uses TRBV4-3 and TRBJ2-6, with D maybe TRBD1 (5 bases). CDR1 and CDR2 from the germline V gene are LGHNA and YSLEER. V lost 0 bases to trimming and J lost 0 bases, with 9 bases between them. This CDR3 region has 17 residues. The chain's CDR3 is CASSQDAGNSGANVLTF. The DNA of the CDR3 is TGCGCCAGCAGCCAAGATGCAGGGAACTCTGGGGCCAACGTCCTGACTTTC.

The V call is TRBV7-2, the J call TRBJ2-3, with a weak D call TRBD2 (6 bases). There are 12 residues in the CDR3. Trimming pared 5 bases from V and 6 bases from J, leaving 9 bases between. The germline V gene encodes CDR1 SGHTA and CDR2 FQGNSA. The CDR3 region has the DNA TGTGCCAGCAGCATTGGGGGGGATACGCAGTATTTT. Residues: CASSIGGDTQYF.

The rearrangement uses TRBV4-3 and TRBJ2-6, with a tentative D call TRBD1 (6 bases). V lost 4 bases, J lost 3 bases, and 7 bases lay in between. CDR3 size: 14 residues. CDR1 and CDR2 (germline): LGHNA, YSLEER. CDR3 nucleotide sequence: TGCGCCAGCAGCCCAGGGGATGGGGCCAACGTCCTGACTTTC. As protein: CASSPGDGANVLTF.